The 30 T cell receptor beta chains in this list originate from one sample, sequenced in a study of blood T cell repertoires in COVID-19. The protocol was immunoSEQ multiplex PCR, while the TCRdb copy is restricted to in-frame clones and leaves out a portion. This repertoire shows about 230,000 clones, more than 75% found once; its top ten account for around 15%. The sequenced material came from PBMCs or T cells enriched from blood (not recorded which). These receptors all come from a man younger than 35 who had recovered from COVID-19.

The CDR3 loop reads CASSEPGLAGEDTQYF. The CDR3 DNA sequence: TGCGCCAGCAGTGAGCCGGGACTAGCGGGTGAAGATACGCAGTATTTT. The chain is built from TRBV10-2 and TRBJ2-3, with TRBD2 matching over 12 bases. V was pared by 2 bases and J by 5 bases, with 5 bases of the junction left unmatched. The CDR3 runs to 16 residues. Germline-derived CDR1 and CDR2 are WSHSY and SAAADI.

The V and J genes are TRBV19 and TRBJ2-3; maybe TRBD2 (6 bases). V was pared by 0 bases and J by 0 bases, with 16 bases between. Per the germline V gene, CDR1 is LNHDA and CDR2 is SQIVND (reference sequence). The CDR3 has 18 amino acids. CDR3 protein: CASSIEGRGASSTDTQYF. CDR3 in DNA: TGTGCCAGTAGTATAGAGGGCCGCGGGGCCTCTAGCACAGATACGCAGTATTTT.

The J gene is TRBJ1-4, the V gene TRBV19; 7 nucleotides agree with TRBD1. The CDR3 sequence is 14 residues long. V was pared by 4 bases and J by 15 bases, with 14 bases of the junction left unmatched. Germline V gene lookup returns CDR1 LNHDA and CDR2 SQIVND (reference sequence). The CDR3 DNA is TGTGCCAGTAGTACGACAGGGCTCCCTAAGGAGATGTTTTTT. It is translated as CASSTTGLPKEMFF.

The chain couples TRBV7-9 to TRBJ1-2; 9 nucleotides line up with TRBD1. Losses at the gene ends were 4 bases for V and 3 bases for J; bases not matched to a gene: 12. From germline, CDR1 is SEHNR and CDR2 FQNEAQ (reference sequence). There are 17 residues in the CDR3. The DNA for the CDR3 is TGTGCCAGCAGCTCAACGGGACAGGGATTCTCCGACTATGGCTACACCTTC. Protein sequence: CASSSTGQGFSDYGYTF.

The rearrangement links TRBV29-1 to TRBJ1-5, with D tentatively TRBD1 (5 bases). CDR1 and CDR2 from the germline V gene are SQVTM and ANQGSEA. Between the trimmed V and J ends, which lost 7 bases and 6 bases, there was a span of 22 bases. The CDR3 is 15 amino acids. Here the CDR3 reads CSARSGTGGSQPQHF. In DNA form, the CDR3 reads TGCAGCGCCAGAAGCGGTACCGGGGGAAGTCAGCCCCAGCATTTT.

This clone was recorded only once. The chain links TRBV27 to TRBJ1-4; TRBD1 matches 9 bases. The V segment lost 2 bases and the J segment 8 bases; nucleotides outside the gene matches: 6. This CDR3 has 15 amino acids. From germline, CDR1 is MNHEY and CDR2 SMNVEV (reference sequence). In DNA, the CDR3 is TGTGCCAGCAGTTTAACCGGGACAGGGCGAGAAAAACTGTTTTTT. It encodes CASSLTGTGREKLFF.

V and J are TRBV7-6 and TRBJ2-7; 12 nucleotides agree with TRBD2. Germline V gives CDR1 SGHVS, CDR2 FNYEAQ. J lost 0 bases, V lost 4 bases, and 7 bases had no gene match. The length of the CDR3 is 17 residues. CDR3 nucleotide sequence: TGTGCCAGCAGCTCGACTAGCGGGAGTGGGGCCTCCTACGAGCAGTACTTC. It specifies CASSSTSGSGASYEQYF. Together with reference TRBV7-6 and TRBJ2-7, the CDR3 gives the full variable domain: GAGVSQSPRYKVTKRGQDVALRCDPISGHVSLYWYRQALGQGPEFLTYFNYEAQQDKSGLPNDRFSAERPEGSISTLTIQRTEQRDSAMYRCASSSTSGSGASYEQYFGPGTRLTVT.

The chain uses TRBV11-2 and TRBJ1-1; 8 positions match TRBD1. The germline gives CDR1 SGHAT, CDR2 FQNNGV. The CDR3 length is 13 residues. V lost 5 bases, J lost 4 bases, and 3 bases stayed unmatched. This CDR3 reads CASSKDRGTEAFF. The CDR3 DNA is TGTGCCAGCAGCAAAGACAGGGGCACTGAAGCTTTCTTT. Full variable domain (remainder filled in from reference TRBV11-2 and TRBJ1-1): EAGVAQSPRYKIIEKRQSVAFWCNPISGHATLYWYQQILGQGPKLLIQFQNNGVVDDSQLPKDRFSAERLKGVDSTLKIQPAKLEDSAVYLCASSKDRGTEAFFGQGTRLTVV.

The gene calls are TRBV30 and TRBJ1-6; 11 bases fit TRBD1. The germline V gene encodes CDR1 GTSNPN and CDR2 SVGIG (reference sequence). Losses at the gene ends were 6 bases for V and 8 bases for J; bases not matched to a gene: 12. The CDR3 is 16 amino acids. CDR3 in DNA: TGTGCCTGCCCCCGCGGGGGACAGGGGGGACATTCACCCCTCCACTTT. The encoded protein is CACPRGGQGGHSPLHF.

As DNA, the CDR3 is TGCGCCAGCAGTCCCCGGGACACCAAAAACATTCAGTACTTC. Protein: CASSPRDTKNIQYF. The chain carries TRBV23-1 and TRBJ2-4, with TRBD1 as a possible D gene (6 bases). TRBV23-1 is annotated as an ORF whose role is uncertain. The CDR3 runs to 14 residues. V shed 4 bases and J shed 2 bases, with 9 bases lying between them.

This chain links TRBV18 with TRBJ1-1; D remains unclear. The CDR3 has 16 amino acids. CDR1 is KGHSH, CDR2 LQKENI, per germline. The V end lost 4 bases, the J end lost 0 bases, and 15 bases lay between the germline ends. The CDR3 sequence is CASSLTPTRMNTEAFF. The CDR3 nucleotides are TGTGCCAGCTCACTGACACCTACGAGAATGAACACTGAAGCTTTCTTT.

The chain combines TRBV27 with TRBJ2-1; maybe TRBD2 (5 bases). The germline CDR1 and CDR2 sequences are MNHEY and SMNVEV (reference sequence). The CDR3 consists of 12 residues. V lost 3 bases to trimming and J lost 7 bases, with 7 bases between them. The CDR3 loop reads CASSFEGNEQFF. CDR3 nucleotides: TGTGCCAGCAGTTTCGAGGGAAATGAGCAGTTCTTC.

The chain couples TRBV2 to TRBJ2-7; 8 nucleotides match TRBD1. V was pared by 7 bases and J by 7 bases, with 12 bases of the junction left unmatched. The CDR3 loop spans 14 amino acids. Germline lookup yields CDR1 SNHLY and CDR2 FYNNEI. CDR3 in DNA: TGTGCCAGCATAGGACAGGGTGTAGTCTCGGAGCAGTACTTC. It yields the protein CASIGQGVVSEQYF.

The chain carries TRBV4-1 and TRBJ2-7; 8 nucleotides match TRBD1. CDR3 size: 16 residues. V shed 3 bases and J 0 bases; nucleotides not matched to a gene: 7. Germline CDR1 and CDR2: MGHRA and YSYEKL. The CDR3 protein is CASSHVLTGDSYEQYF. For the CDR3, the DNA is TGCGCCAGCAGCCACGTTCTGACAGGGGACTCCTACGAGCAGTACTTC.

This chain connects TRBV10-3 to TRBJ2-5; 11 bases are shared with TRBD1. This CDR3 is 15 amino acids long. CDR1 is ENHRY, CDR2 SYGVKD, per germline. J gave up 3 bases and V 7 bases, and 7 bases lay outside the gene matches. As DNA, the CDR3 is TGTGCCATCAAACGGACAGGGGGCGAAGAAGAGACCCAGTACTTC. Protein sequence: CAIKRTGGEEETQYF.

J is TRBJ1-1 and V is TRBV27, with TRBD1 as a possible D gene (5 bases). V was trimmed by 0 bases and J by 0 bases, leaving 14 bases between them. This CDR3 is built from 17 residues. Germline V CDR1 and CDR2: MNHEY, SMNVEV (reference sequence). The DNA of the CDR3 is TGTGCCAGCAGTTTATCGGGGGGAGCAGGGATGAACACTGAAGCTTTCTTT. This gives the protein CASSLSGGAGMNTEAFF.

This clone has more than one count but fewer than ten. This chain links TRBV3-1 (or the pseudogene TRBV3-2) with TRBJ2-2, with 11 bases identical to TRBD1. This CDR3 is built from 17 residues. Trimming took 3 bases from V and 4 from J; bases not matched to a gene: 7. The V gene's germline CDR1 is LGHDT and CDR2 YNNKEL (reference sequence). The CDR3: CASSHLGTGGSTGELFF. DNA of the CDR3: TGTGCCAGCAGCCACCTTGGGACAGGGGGTAGCACCGGGGAGCTGTTTTTT.

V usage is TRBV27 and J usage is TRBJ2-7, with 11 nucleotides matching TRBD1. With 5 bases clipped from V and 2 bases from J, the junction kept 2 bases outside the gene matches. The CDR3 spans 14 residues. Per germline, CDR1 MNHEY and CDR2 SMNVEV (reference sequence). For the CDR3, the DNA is TGTGCCAGCAGTGGACAGGGGGCTACCTACGAGCAGTACTTC. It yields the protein CASSGQGATYEQYF.

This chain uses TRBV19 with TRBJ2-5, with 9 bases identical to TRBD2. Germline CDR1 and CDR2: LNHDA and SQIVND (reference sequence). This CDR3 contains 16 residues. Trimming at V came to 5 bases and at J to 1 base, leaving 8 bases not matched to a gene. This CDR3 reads CASSAFAGGPQETQYF. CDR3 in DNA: TGTGCCAGTAGTGCCTTCGCGGGAGGGCCCCAAGAGACCCAGTACTTC.

CDR3 in DNA: TGTGCCAGCAGTTTAGGAGGGCCTAATCAGCCCCAGCATTTT. This translates into CASSLGGPNQPQHF. The J gene is TRBJ1-5, the V gene TRBV6-5, with D unresolved. Between the trimmed V and J ends, which lost 4 bases and 4 bases, there was a span of 11 bases. The CDR3 is 14 amino acids. Germline V CDR1 and CDR2: MNHEY, SVGAGI.

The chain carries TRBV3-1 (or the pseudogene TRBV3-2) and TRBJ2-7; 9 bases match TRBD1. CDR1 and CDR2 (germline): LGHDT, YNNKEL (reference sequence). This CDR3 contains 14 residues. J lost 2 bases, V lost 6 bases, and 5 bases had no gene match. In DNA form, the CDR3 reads TGTGCCAGCAGTCGTCGACAGGGGGCCTACGAGCAGTACTTC. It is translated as CASSRRQGAYEQYF.

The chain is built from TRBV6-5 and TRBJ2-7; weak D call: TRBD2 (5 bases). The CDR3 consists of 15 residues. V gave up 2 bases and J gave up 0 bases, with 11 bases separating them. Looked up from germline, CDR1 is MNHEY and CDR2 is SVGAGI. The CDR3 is CASSYQMGSSYEQYF. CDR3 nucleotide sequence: TGTGCCAGCAGTTACCAAATGGGGAGCTCCTACGAGCAGTACTTC.

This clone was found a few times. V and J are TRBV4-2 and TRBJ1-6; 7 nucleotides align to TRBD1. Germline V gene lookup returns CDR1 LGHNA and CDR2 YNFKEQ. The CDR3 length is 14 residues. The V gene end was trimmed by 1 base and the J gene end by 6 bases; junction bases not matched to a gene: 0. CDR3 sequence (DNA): TGTGCCAGCAGCCAAGGACAGGGTAATTCACCCCTCCACTTT. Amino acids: CASSQGQGNSPLHF.

The CDR3 nucleotides are TGTGCCAGCAGTTTAGGGCAGGGAGGTGGCTACACCTTC. This codes for CASSLGQGGGYTF. The genes are TRBV27 and TRBJ1-2; D may be TRBD1 (5 bases). Per the germline V gene, CDR1 is MNHEY and CDR2 is SMNVEV (reference sequence). With 2 bases removed from V and 7 bases from J, the gap between germline ends came to 11 bases. The CDR3 is 13 amino acids.

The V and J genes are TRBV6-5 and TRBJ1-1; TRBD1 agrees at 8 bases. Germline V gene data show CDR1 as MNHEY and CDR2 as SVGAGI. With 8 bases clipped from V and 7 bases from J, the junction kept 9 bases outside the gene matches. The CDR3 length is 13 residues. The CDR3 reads CASAGQGMGEAFF. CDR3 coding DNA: TGTGCCAGCGCTGGACAGGGAATGGGTGAAGCTTTCTTT.

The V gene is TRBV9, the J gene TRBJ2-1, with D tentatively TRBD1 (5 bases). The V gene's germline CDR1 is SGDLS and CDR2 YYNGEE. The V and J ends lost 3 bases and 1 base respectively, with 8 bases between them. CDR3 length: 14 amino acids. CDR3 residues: CASSGGMSYNEQFF. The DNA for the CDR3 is TGTGCCAGCAGCGGGGGCATGTCCTACAATGAGCAGTTCTTC.

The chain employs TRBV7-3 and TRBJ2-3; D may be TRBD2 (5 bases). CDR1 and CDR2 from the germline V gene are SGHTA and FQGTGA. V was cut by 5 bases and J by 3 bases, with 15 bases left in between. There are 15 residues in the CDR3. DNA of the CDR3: TGTGCCAGCAGCCCCAGCGGAGCGGCGACAGATACGCAGTATTTT. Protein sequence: CASSPSGAATDTQYF.

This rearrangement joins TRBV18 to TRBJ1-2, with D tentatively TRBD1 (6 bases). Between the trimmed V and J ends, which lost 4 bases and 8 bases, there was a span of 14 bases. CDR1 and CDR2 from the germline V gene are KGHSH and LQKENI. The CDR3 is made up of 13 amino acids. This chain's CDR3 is CASSRDRFLGYTF. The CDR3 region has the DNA TGTGCCAGCTCACGAGACAGGTTTTTGGGCTACACCTTC. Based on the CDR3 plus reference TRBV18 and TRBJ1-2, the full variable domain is NAGVMQNPRHLVRRRGQEARLRCSPMKGHSHVYWYRQLPEEGLKFMVYLQKENIIDESGMPKERFSAEFPKEGPSILRIQQVVRGDSAAYFCASSRDRFLGYTFGSGTRLTVV.

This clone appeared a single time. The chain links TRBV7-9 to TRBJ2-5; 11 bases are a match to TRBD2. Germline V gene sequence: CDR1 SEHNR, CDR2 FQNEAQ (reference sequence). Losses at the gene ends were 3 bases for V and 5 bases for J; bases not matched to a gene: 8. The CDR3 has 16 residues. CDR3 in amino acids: CASSLWTSGLRETQYF. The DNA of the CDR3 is TGTGCCAGCAGCTTGTGGACTAGCGGGTTACGGGAGACCCAGTACTTC.

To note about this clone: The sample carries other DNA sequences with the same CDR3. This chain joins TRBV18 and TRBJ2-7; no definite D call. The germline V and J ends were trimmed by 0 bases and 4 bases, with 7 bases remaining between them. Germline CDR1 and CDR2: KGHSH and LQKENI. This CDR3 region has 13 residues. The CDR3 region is CASSPPSGYEQYF. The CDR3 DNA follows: TGTGCCAGCTCACCACCTTCAGGATACGAGCAGTACTTC.